Below are 14 T cell receptor beta chains sequenced from a single sample in a study of blood T cell repertoires in COVID-19. Generated by immunoSEQ multiplex PCR, the TCRdb table keeps only in-frame clones and is missing some. The sample records 150,000 to 200,000 clones, about 90% being singletons. The sequencing sample was made of PBMCs or T cells enriched from blood (not recorded which). These receptors came from a human donor with acute COVID-19. The donor label of this sample is uncertain.

This clone was seen just once. The rearrangement uses TRBV5-5 and TRBJ1-2; 8 bases align to TRBD1. The germline CDR1 and CDR2 sequences are SGHKS and YYEKEE (reference sequence). Unmatched junction bases numbered 8, after V lost 0 bases and J lost 7 bases. The CDR3 is 15 amino acids. CDR3: CASSLGQGWIGGYTF. As DNA, the CDR3 is TGTGCCAGCAGCTTGGGACAGGGGTGGATAGGTGGCTACACCTTC.

The chain carries TRBV9 and TRBJ2-1, with D possibly being TRBD2 (5 bases). This CDR3 spans 16 amino acids. Germline V gene data show CDR1 as SGDLS and CDR2 as YYNGEE. Trimming removed 4 bases at V and 8 bases at J, with 22 bases between. CDR3: CASSSGGLPSGDEQFF. DNA of the CDR3: TGTGCCAGCAGCTCCGGAGGCCTCCCATCAGGAGATGAGCAGTTCTTC.

The chain has TRBV7-2 and TRBJ2-3, with 9 bases identical to TRBD2. Looked up from germline, CDR1 is SGHTA and CDR2 is FQGNSA. The CDR3 has 15 residues. V lost 3 bases and J lost 5; bases outside the gene matches: 6. The CDR3 spells CASSFWGLAKDTQYF. In nucleotides, the CDR3 is TGTGCCAGCAGCTTCTGGGGACTAGCCAAAGATACGCAGTATTTT.

In this sample, this clone turned up a few times. The V and J genes are TRBV7-9 and TRBJ2-5; D ambiguous. Trimming stripped 8 bases from V and 2 bases from J, with 9 bases between. This CDR3 has 12 residues. Germline V gene lookup returns CDR1 SEHNR and CDR2 FQNEAQ (reference sequence). The CDR3 is CASQAGQETQYF. The CDR3 DNA follows: TGTGCCAGCCAGGCCGGACAAGAGACCCAGTACTTC.

The CDR3 sequence is CATSDPSGGHNEQFF. CDR3 bases: TGTGCCACCAGTGATCCTAGCGGGGGACACAATGAGCAGTTCTTC. The rearrangement joins TRBV24-1 to TRBJ2-1, with 10 bases that match TRBD2. V lost 3 bases to trimming and J lost 5 bases; unmatched junction nucleotides: 3. Germline CDR1 and CDR2: KGHDR and SFDVKD. The CDR3 has 15 residues.

The chain links TRBV7-9 to TRBJ1-5; D might be TRBD1 (5 bases). V lost 1 base, J lost 1 base, and 8 bases lay in between. The CDR3 length is 15 residues. Looked up from germline, CDR1 is SEHNR and CDR2 is FQNEAQ (reference sequence). This CDR3 reads CASSLGGGSNQPQHF. The CDR3 nucleotides are TGTGCCAGCAGCTTAGGCGGGGGGAGCAATCAGCCCCAGCATTTT.

The chain uses TRBV7-2 and TRBJ1-2; D is perhaps TRBD1 (6 bases). With 1 base removed from V and 5 bases from J, the gap between germline ends came to 14 bases. The CDR3 spans 15 residues. Germline V CDR1 and CDR2: SGHTA, FQGNSA. DNA for the CDR3: TGTGCCAGCAGCTTAGGCCGAGGGGGAGGGTATGGCTACACCTTC. As protein: CASSLGRGGGYGYTF.

V and J are TRBV30 and TRBJ2-3; 7 nucleotides align to TRBD2. Per germline, CDR1 GTSNPN and CDR2 SVGIG (reference sequence). There are 12 residues in the CDR3. V dropped 8 bases and J dropped 4; count of bases not matched to a gene: 6. CDR3 nucleotides: TGTGCCGGTTCACTAGCGTCAGATACGCAGTATTTT. Encoded protein: CAGSLASDTQYF. Drawing the rest from reference TRBV30 and TRBJ2-3, the complete variable domain is SQTIHQWPATLVQPVGSPLSLECTVEGTSNPNLYWYRQAAGRGLQLLFYSVGIGQISSEVPQNLSASRPQDRQFILSSKKLLLSDSGFYLCAGSLASDTQYFGPGTRLTVL.

The CDR3 is CASSAHFLPYEQYF. The CDR3 DNA follows: TGTGCCAGCAGCGCCCACTTCCTGCCCTACGAGCAGTACTTC. The gene calls are TRBV9 and TRBJ2-7; no clear D gene. Germline CDR1 reads SGDLS; CDR2 reads YYNGEE. V was shortened by 3 bases and J by 2 bases, with 12 bases between the two germline ends. The CDR3 totals 14 residues.

This chain uses TRBV6-2 or TRBV6-3 with TRBJ2-7; 9 nucleotides match TRBD1. The CDR3 totals 15 residues. Germline assignment: CDR1 MNHEY and CDR2 SVGEGT. After removal of 5 bases from V and 4 bases from J, the junction contained 9 bases not matched to a gene. CDR3 protein: CASSGFPGQGYEQYF. The CDR3 DNA follows: TGTGCCAGCAGTGGATTTCCGGGACAGGGTTACGAGCAGTACTTC.

As DNA, the CDR3 is TGTGCCTGGAGTGTACCGGGGGCCAAAAACATTCAGTACTTC. It yields the protein CAWSVPGAKNIQYF. The J gene is TRBJ2-4, the V gene TRBV30; possible D gene TRBD2, 5 bases. Trimming took 0 bases from V and 1 from J, leaving 7 bases between them. CDR1 GTSNPN and CDR2 SVGIG come from the germline V gene (reference sequence). This CDR3 has 14 residues.

The chain uses TRBV19 and TRBJ2-1; D gene ambiguous. Germline V gene lookup returns CDR1 LNHDA and CDR2 SQIVND (reference sequence). This CDR3 comprises 15 residues. V lost 3 bases to trimming and J lost 0 bases, with 9 bases between them. The CDR3 protein is CASSMVPGSYNEQFF. CDR3 nucleotide sequence: TGTGCCAGTAGTATGGTCCCCGGCTCCTACAATGAGCAGTTCTTC. The full variable domain, with the rest looked up from reference TRBV19 and TRBJ2-1, is DGGITQSPKYLFRKEGQNVTLSCEQNLNHDAMYWYRQDPGQGLRLIYYSQIVNDFQKGDIAEGYSVSREKKESFPLTVTSAQKNPTAFYLCASSMVPGSYNEQFFGPGTRLTVL.

The genes are TRBV6-5 and TRBJ1-2; 9 bases fit TRBD1. V gave up 5 bases and J gave up 6 bases; unmatched junction bases: 1. Germline assignment: CDR1 MNHEY and CDR2 SVGAGI. The length of the CDR3 is 12 residues. The CDR3 coding sequence is TGTGCCAGCAGTCGGACAGGGGATGGCTACACCTTC. Translated, it gives CASSRTGDGYTF.

The CDR3 DNA is TGTGCCAGCATCGAGGGCCTGAACACTGAAGCTTTCTTT. This gives the protein CASIEGLNTEAFF. V is TRBV7-9 and J is TRBJ1-1; no reliable D call. The germline V gene has CDR1 SEHNR and CDR2 FQNEAQ (reference sequence). CDR3 length: 13 residues. Trimming shortened V by 7 bases and J by 0 bases, and 9 bases separated the two germline ends. Supplemented by reference TRBV7-9 and TRBJ1-1, the full variable domain reads DTGVSQNPRHKITKRGQNVTFRCDPISEHNRLYWYRQTLGQGPEFLTYFQNEAQLEKSRLLSDRFSAERPKGSFSTLEIQRTEQGDSAMYLCASIEGLNTEAFFGQGTRLTVV.